The sequence of this T cell receptor (beta chain) was determined in a study of CD8 T cells in ankylosing spondylitis. This clonotype appeared many times. The antigen remains undetermined. Findings and limits, study-wide: Among TCR beta sequences, a motif of under 10 highly homologous variants appeared characteristic of ankylosing spondylitis blood.

Germline trimming cut 7 bases from V and 1 base from J; bases unmatched to any gene: 5. Germline loops: CDR1 ENHRY, CDR2 SYGVKD. The CDR3 has 14 residues. For TCR beta, libraries came from quantitative 5'-RACE with molecular barcodes. TCRdb reprocessed the 5' RACE reads via MiXCR and lists one record per CDR3 protein. The table records 250,000 to 350,000 distinct CDR3 sequences, around 20% of them present only once. This clonotype was sampled from a male donor with ankylosing spondylitis or in good health (not recorded which). Source material: blood, either unsorted or a sorted T cell fraction (not recorded which). V is TRBV10-3 and J is TRBJ2-3; TRBD2 agrees at 7 bases. Written as DNA, the CDR3 is TGTGCCATCACTGGCGGGGGAGGCACAGATACGCAGTATTTT. This codes for CAITGGGGTDTQYF.